Listed below are T cell receptor beta chains from one sample, sequenced in a study of T-cell reconstitution after alpha-beta-depleted transplantation in children. TCRdb re-called the PCR reads through MiXCR, storing one row per CDR3 protein. The table has 19,000 or so distinct CDR3 sequences, roughly 13% seen once. The sample here was PBMCs, mostly from graft donor cells, taken 60 days after TCRalphabeta/CD19-depleted stem cell transplant. These receptors originate from a female patient aged 2-9 years who had a stem cell transplant for congenital amegakaryocytic thrombocytopenia, so the T cells may come from the graft donor. Both conserved end residues are part of each CDR3. The D gene is left open where the match is weak. Rows give clone size only sometimes, using once, few, many, or a class for an expanded clone.

clone_size j_call cdr3_length v_call d_call cdr3_nt cdr3_aa
NA TRBJ2-3 14 TRBV7-2 NA TGTGCCAGCACTCCGGGGCCGGGCACAGATACGCAGTATTTT CASTPGPGTDTQYF
many TRBJ2-1 16 TRBV11-3 TRBD2 TGTGCCAGCAGCTTAGATCTAGCGGGAGGATACCATGAGCAGTTCTTC CASSLDLAGGYHEQFF
many TRBJ2-3 15 TRBV20-1 TRBD2 TGCAGTGCTAGGTCCTACGGGAGGGGCACAGATACGCAGTATTTT CSARSYGRGTDTQYF
many TRBJ2-1 15 TRBV12-5 NA TGTGCTAGTGCCCCCTCCGGGGAGAGGAACAATGAGCAGTTCTTC CASAPSGERNNEQFF
many TRBJ1-1 14 TRBV11-2 NA TGTGCCAGCAGCTTACAGGGCTTTGGCACTGAAGCTTTCTTT CASSLQGFGTEAFF
many TRBJ1-5 15 TRBV20-1 TRBD1 TGCAGTGCTAGAGATCACAGGGGCGAAAATCAGCCCCAGCATTTT CSARDHRGENQPQHF
many TRBJ2-7 18 TRBV5-6 TRBD2 TGTGCCAGCAGCCGCCCTGGTAGCGGGAGGGTGGAGAGCTACGAGCAGTACTTC CASSRPGSGRVESYEQYF
many TRBJ1-1 16 TRBV29-1 NA TGCAGCGTTGAAACCCCCGCGGGGGCGCGAGGCACTGAAGCTTTCTTT CSVETPAGARGTEAFF
many TRBJ2-1 14 TRBV7-9 TRBD2 TGTGCCATCTCCGGGACTAGCATCCCCAATGAGCAGTTCTTC CAISGTSIPNEQFF
many TRBJ2-1 15 TRBV7-9 TRBD2 TGTGCCAGCAGCTTAGGCCTAGCGGGAGGCAATGAGCAGTTCTTC CASSLGLAGGNEQFF
many TRBJ2-5 14 TRBV20-1 TRBD2 TGCAGTGCTAGAGATCTTGCGGGAGTAGAGACCCAGTACTTC CSARDLAGVETQYF
many TRBJ2-5 16 TRBV5-6 NA TGTGCCAGCAGCTTTCCTAGCCTCCGAGAGGGAGAGACCCAGTACTTC CASSFPSLREGETQYF
many TRBJ2-5 16 TRBV6-1 TRBD2 TGTGCCAGCAGTGAACTGACTAGCGGGGACCAGGAGACCCAGTACTTC CASSELTSGDQETQYF
many TRBJ1-5 16 TRBV7-8 TRBD1 TGTGCCAGCAGCTTAAACAGGGGGCGCAGCAATCAGCCCCAGCATTTT CASSLNRGRSNQPQHF